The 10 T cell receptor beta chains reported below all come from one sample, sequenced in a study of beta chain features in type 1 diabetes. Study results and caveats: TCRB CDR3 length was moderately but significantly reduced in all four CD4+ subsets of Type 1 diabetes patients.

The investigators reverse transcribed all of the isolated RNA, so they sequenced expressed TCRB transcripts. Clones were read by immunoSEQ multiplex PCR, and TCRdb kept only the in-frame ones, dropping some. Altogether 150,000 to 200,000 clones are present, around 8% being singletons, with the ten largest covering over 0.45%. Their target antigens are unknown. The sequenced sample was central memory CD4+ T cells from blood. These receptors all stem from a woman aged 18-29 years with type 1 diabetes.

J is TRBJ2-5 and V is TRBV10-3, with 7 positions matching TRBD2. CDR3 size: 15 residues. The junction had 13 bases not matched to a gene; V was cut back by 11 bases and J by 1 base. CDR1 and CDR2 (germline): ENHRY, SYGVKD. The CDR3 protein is CASSRGVAGQETQYF. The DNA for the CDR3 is TGTGCCTCCTCTCGGGGGGTAGCGGGCCAAGAGACCCAGTACTTC.

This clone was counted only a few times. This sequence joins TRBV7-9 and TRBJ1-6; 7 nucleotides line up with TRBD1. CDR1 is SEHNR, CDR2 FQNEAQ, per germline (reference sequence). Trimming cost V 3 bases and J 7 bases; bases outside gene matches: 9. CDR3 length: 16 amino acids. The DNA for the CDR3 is TGTGCCAGCAGCTTTTGGCTAACAGGGGAGAATTCACCCCTCCACTTT. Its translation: CASSFWLTGENSPLHF.

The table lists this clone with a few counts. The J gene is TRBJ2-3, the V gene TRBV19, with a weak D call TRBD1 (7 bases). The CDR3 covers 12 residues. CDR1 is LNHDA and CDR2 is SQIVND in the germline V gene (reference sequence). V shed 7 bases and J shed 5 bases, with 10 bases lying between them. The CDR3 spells CASTQGGDTQYF. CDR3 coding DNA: TGTGCCAGTACCCAGGGGGGAGATACGCAGTATTTT.

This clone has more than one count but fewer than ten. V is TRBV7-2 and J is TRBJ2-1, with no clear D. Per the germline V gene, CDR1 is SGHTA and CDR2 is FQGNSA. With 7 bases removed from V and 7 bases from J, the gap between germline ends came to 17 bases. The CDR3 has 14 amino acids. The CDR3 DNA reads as TGTGCCAGCACCCTAAGCGCGCCTGGGAATGAGCAGTTCTTC. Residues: CASTLSAPGNEQFF.

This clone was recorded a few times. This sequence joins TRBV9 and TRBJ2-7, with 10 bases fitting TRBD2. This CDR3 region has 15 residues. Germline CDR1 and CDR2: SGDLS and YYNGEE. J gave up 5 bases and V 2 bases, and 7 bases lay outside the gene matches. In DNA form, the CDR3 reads TGTGCCAGCAGCGTCGGGCTAGCGGGAGTGCACGAGCAGTACTTC. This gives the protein CASSVGLAGVHEQYF.

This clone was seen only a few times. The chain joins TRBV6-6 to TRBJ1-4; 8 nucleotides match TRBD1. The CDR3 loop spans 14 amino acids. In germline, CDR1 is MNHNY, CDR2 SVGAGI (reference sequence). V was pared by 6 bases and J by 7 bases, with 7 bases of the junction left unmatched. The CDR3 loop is CASSHGTGGEKLFF. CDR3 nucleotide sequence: TGTGCCAGCAGCCACGGGACAGGAGGTGAAAAACTGTTTTTT.

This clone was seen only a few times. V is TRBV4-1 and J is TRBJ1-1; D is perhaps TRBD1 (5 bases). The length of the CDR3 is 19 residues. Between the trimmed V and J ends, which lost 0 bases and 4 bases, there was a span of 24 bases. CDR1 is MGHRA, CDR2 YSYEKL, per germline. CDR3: CASSQEWGGTANSGTEAFF. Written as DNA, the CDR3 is TGCGCCAGCAGCCAAGAATGGGGGGGGACCGCCAATTCGGGCACTGAAGCTTTCTTT.

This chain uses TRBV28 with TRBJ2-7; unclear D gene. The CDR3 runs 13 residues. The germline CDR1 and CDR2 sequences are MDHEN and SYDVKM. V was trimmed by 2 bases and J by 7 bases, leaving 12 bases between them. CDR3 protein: CASSLRRVEEQYF. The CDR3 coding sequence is TGTGCCAGCAGTTTACGCCGCGTGGAGGAGCAGTACTTC.

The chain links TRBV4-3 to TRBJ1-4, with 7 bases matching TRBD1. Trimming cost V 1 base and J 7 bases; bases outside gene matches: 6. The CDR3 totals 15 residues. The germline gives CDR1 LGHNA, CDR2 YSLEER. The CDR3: CASSQGNRGGEKLFF. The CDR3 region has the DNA TGCGCCAGCAGCCAAGGAAACAGGGGAGGTGAAAAACTGTTTTTT.

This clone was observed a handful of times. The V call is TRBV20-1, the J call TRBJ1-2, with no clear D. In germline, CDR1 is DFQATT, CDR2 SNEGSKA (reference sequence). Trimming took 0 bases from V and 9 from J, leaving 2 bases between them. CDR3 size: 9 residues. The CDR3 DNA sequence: TGCAGTGCTAGAGACAGCTACACCTTC. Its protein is CSARDSYTF.